These 21 T cell receptor beta chains originate from one sample sequenced in a study of tumor-infiltrating lymphocytes in primary liver carcinoma. Total RNA amounting to 500 ng was the source from which TCR beta cDNA was made with a constant-region primer. It was through three nested multiplex PCR rounds of slightly modified ARM-PCR that TCR beta libraries arose. The first two PCR rounds, around 10 cycles each, used TRBV1-TRBV30 forward primers and a C-beta reverse primer. TCRdb independently ran MiXCR on the multiplex PCR reads; one entry per CDR3 protein. The sample holds 300,000 to 400,000 distinct CDR3 sequences, less than 70% seen once. Extraction also yielded germline DNA, while blood RNA was obtained from unsorted whole blood. Specimen: peripheral blood. The source is a man in his forties with primary liver carcinoma and hepatitis B virus infection.

As for this clonotype: At one of its ends the junction is not consistent with the germline gene, which may arise from a read error. This sequence joins TRBV11-2 and TRBJ2-5; 7 bases map to TRBD1. The CDR3 contains 14 residues. Germline CDR1 SGHAT, CDR2 FQNNGV. The CDR3 sequence: CARSSNRGPKTQYF. The CDR3 bases are TGTGCCAGGAGCTCAAACAGGGGCCCAAAGACCCAGTACTTC.

In its sample, this clonotype was seen many times. The chain links TRBV29-1 to TRBJ2-3, with 12 positions matching TRBD2. The length of the CDR3 is 18 residues. The V and J ends lost 4 bases and 2 bases, in that order; junction bases with no gene match: 13. The V gene's germline CDR1 is SQVTM and CDR2 ANQGSEA. As DNA, the CDR3 is TGCAGCGTTGTCCCGGGACAGGGACTAGCGGGCCTCACAGATACGCAGTATTTT. This gives the protein CSVVPGQGLAGLTDTQYF.

As concerns this clonotype: A much larger clone lies a single base off, so this may be a read error. The chain links TRBV6-5 to TRBJ2-1; 10 bases map to TRBD2. CDR3 length: 18 residues. Germline lookup yields CDR1 MNHEY and CDR2 SVGAGI. In nucleotides, the CDR3 is TGTGCCAGCAGTTACCTATCGGGTAGAGCGGGAGGGCCGATTGAGCGGTTCTTC. Its protein is CASSYLSGRAGGPIERFF.

A word on this clonotype: One base away lies a much larger clone, so this may be a sequencing read error. This chain connects TRBV14 to TRBJ2-2; 8 nucleotides line up with TRBD2. Germline-derived CDR1 and CDR2 are SGHDN and FVKESK. V gave up 9 bases and J gave up 2 bases; unmatched junction bases: 14. This CDR3 spans 17 amino acids. The CDR3 DNA reads as TGTGCCAGAAGCTCAGGGTGGACTAGCCGTAACACCGGGGAGCTGTTTTTT. Translated, it gives CARSSGWTSRNTGELFF.

Concerning this clonotype: This may be a read error: a much more frequent sequence differs by one nucleotide. The J gene is TRBJ2-7, the V gene TRBV12-3 or TRBV12-4; 7 bases align to TRBD1. The CDR3 covers 14 residues. The trim removed 3 bases at V and 3 bases at J, leaving 5 bases unmatched. CDR3 sequence (DNA): TGTGCCAGCAGTTTCGGGACAGCATACTACGAGCAGTACTTC. This sequence encodes CASSFGTAYYEQYF.

As to this clonotype: This clone may be a read error of a much larger clone one base away. J is TRBJ2-7 and V is TRBV6-5; the D is unclear. This CDR3 is 15 amino acids long. V was trimmed by 4 bases and J by 8 bases, leaving 21 bases between them. Germline V gene data show CDR1 as MNHEY and CDR2 as SVGAGI. CDR3 amino acids: CASSSFGRPSIQQYF. The DNA for the CDR3 is TGTGCCAGCAGTTCTTTCGGGCGACCTTCTATACAGCAGTACTTC.

The CDR3 loop is CASSINAGDRGGEAFF. As DNA, the CDR3 is TGTGCCAGCAGCATCAACGCCGGGGACAGGGGGGGAGAAGCTTTCTTT. The chain joins TRBV5-6 to TRBJ1-1; 11 bases map to TRBD1. This CDR3 region has 16 residues. Germline CDR1 reads SGHDT; CDR2 reads YYEEEE. The ends lost 4 bases at V and 8 bases at J; junction bases unmatched: 13.

Details on this clonotype: With a much larger clone just one base away, this may be a read error. The rearrangement uses TRBV6-6 and TRBJ2-7, with D hard to call. The CDR3 is 13 residues long. Germline loops: CDR1 MNHNY, CDR2 SVGAGI (reference sequence). The CDR3 sequence is CASSYRTSYDQYF. The CDR3 nucleotides read TGTGCCAGCAGTTACCGGACCTCGTACGACCAGTACTTC.

This clonotype was seen once. This may be a read error: a much more frequent sequence differs by one nucleotide. The rearrangement joins TRBV6-6 to TRBJ2-2; 9 nucleotides align to TRBD2. Germline assignment: CDR1 MNHNY and CDR2 SVGAGI (reference sequence). The CDR3 has 16 amino acids. The CDR3 sequence: CASNYWTSANTGELFF. The CDR3 DNA follows: TGTGCCAGCAATTACTGGACTAGCGCGAACACCGGGGAGCTGTTTTTT.

The V call is TRBV6-5, the J call TRBJ1-1; 10 bases agree with TRBD1. Looked up from germline, CDR1 is MNHEY and CDR2 is SVGAGI. This CDR3 region has 17 residues. J was trimmed by 3 bases and V by 3 bases; bases with no gene match: 10. CDR3 sequence reads: CASSYSPGQGLDTEAFF. Written as DNA, the CDR3 is TGTGCCAGCAGTTATTCCCCGGGACAGGGGTTGGACACTGAAGCTTTCTTT.

A remark on this clonotype: No conserved phenylalanine or tryptophan ends this CDR3, so it is likely a read error. The chain is built from TRBV11-2 and TRBJ2-3; D is ambiguous. The CDR3 length is 11 residues. Trimming cost V 7 bases and J 3 bases, with 5 bases left between them. CDR1 and CDR2 from the germline V gene are SGHAT and FQNNGV. The CDR3 DNA reads TGTGCCAGCAACCAAACAGATACGCAGTATTCT. It encodes CASNQTDTQYS.

J is TRBJ2-3 and V is TRBV11-2; 8 nucleotides align to TRBD2. Looked up from germline, CDR1 is SGHAT and CDR2 is FQNNGV. The trim removed 1 base at V and 7 bases at J, leaving 4 bases unmatched. This CDR3 region has 14 residues. This CDR3 is CASSLAGGPHTQYF. The CDR3 DNA reads as TGTGCCAGCAGCTTAGCGGGAGGGCCCCATACGCAGTATTTT.

This clonotype has ten or more counts. The rearrangement links TRBV4-3 to TRBJ2-2; tentatively, D is TRBD2 (5 bases). Trimming took off 0 bases at V and 7 bases at J, with 6 bases between the two ends. CDR3 length: 13 residues. The V gene's germline CDR1 is LGHNA and CDR2 YSLEER. CDR3 in amino acids: CASSQDGVGELFF. Written as DNA, the CDR3 is TGCGCCAGCAGCCAAGACGGGGTCGGGGAGCTGTTTTTT.

About this clonotype: This could be a read error, since a much larger clone is one nucleotide away. The chain's CDR3 is CASNVGGPVGYTF. The DNA of the CDR3 is TGTGCCAGCAACGTAGGGGGACCGGTCGGCTACACCTTC. The chain is built from TRBV6-6 and TRBJ1-2, with a possible D match to TRBD1 (6 bases). This CDR3 contains 13 residues. Germline V gene lookup returns CDR1 MNHNY and CDR2 SVGAGI (reference sequence). The V end lost 7 bases, the J end lost 8 bases, and 17 bases lay between the germline ends.

DNA for the CDR3: TGTGCCAGCAGCCAGTCCACTAGAGCTTTCTTT. Protein sequence: CASSQSTRAFF. The rearrangement uses TRBV11-2 and TRBJ1-1; D gene ambiguous. Germline CDR1 SGHAT, CDR2 FQNNGV. Trimming removed 5 bases at V and 10 bases at J, with 11 bases between. This CDR3 has 11 amino acids.

The gene calls are TRBV6-5 and TRBJ1-2; TRBD1 agrees at 12 bases. J gave up 8 bases and V 5 bases, and 9 bases lay outside the gene matches. CDR3 length: 15 amino acids. The germline gives CDR1 MNHEY, CDR2 SVGAGI. The CDR3 DNA follows: TGTGCCAGCAGTCCCGTGGGACAGGGGGCGGCAGGCTACACCTTC. Encoded protein: CASSPVGQGAAGYTF.

This clonotype came up many times. This chain joins TRBV4-1 and TRBJ1-6; a weak D match, TRBD1 (5 bases). V lost 1 base to trimming and J lost 7 bases, with 8 bases between them. Germline-derived CDR1 and CDR2 are MGHRA and YSYEKL. The CDR3 is 14 amino acids. The CDR3 DNA is TGCGCCAGCAGCCAAGGTTGGGGGAATTCACCCCTCCACTTT. It specifies CASSQGWGNSPLHF.

This clonotype appeared many times. The V call is TRBV4-3, the J call TRBJ2-2; possibly TRBD1 or TRBD2 for D (5 bases each). Trimming took off 0 bases at V and 4 bases at J, with 6 bases between the two ends. Germline CDR1 LGHNA, CDR2 YSLEER. The CDR3 sequence is 14 residues long. The CDR3, as DNA: TGCGCCAGCAGCCAAGATGGGACCACCGGGGAGCTGTTTTTT. This encodes CASSQDGTTGELFF.

To note about this clonotype: One end of the junction fails to match germline, which may point to a read error. The CDR3 sequence: CVSGPLQDYGYTF. The DNA for the CDR3 is TGTGTCAGCGGCCCCCTACAAGACTATGGCTACACCTTC. The chain couples TRBV11-2 to TRBJ1-2; D is uncertain. The CDR3 covers 13 residues. Per the germline V gene, CDR1 is SGHAT and CDR2 is FQNNGV.

On this clonotype: Since a much larger clone is just one base distant, this may be a read error. V is TRBV6-2 or TRBV6-3 and J is TRBJ2-7; 10 bases match TRBD2. Germline V gives CDR1 MNHEY, CDR2 SVGEGT. The CDR3 extends over 13 amino acids. The CDR3 DNA follows: TGTGCCACCCGGGCTAGCGGGAGATACGGGCAGTACTTC. Amino acids: CATRASGRYGQYF.

Worth noting for this clonotype: Germline and junction disagree at one end, which may indicate a read error. This sequence joins TRBV11-1 and TRBJ2-1, with 8 bases lining up with TRBD1. The CDR3 extends over 19 amino acids. Germline V gene data show CDR1 as SGHAT and CDR2 as FQDESV (reference sequence). This CDR3 is CASCLFIGSGGRSDNEQFF. The CDR3 nucleotides are TGTGCCAGCTGCTTATTTATCGGGTCAGGGGGCCGTTCTGACAATGAACAGTTCTTC.